Listed here are 9 T cell receptor beta chains from one sample, sequenced in a study of siplizumab effects on memory and regulatory T cells. Measured with immunoSEQ multiplex PCR; TCRdb has only the in-frame clones, and not every one. The sample includes some 100,000 clones, about 91% of them seen just once. What was sequenced was CD4+ T cells sorted from blood. These receptors were collected from a human donor in good health. Some clones in this sample may be carry-over from other donors' samples.

This clone was observed once. V usage is TRBV2 and J usage is TRBJ2-5; 12 nucleotides agree with TRBD2. The germline gives CDR1 SNHLY, CDR2 FYNNEI. The V segment lost 2 bases and the J segment 5 bases; nucleotides outside the gene matches: 3. The CDR3 is 15 residues long. The CDR3 sequence is CASSELAGGDETQYF. The CDR3, as DNA: TGTGCCAGCAGTGAACTAGCGGGAGGGGATGAGACCCAGTACTTC.

The chain is built from TRBV21-1 and TRBJ2-2; TRBD1 is the table's D call, not checked against the DNA. TRBV21-1 is labeled a pseudogene. CDR3 length: 16 amino acids. The CDR3 loop reads CASSKGGRRVHWELFF. DNA for the CDR3: TGTGCCAGCAGCAAAGGTGGTCGCAGGGTGCATTGGGAGCTGTTTTTT.

The chain employs TRBV6-5 and TRBJ1-6; the D is unclear. The ends were cut back, 6 bases at V and 7 bases at J, with 13 bases in the middle. Germline loops: CDR1 MNHEY, CDR2 SVGAGI. The CDR3 is 14 amino acids. In DNA, the CDR3 is TGTGCCAGCAGACTCAGCGGACCGAATTCACCCCTCCACTTT. Amino acids: CASRLSGPNSPLHF.

The genes are TRBV7-9 and TRBJ1-1, with 8 bases that match TRBD1. Germline V lookup: CDR1 SEHNR, CDR2 FQNEAQ (reference sequence). The CDR3 consists of 15 residues. V lost 5 bases and J lost 6; bases outside the gene matches: 11. This chain's CDR3 is CASSLMGQAVPEAFF. CDR3 DNA sequence: TGTGCCAGCAGCCTAATGGGACAGGCGGTACCTGAAGCTTTCTTT.

The chain recombines TRBV12-5 with TRBJ2-3; TRBD2 agrees at 12 bases. CDR1 and CDR2 from the germline V gene are LGHNT and FRNRAP. The V segment lost 6 bases and the J segment 0 bases; nucleotides outside the gene matches: 22. The CDR3 runs 22 residues. Here the CDR3 reads CASGKTLGASGREFASTDTQYF. In DNA form, the CDR3 reads TGTGCTAGTGGAAAGACCCTGGGGGCTAGCGGGAGGGAATTTGCTAGCACAGATACGCAGTATTTT.

J is TRBJ1-1 and V is TRBV5-4, with TRBD1 identical over 11 bases. Germline CDR1 reads SGHNT; CDR2 reads YYREEE (reference sequence). Unmatched junction bases numbered 7, after V lost 4 bases and J lost 5 bases. CDR3 length: 15 residues. The CDR3, as DNA: TGTGCCAGCAGCGGAAAGGACAGGGGGCGTACTGAAGCTTTCTTT. Translating it yields CASSGKDRGRTEAFF.

The gene calls are TRBV2 and TRBJ2-2; TRBD2 might be the D (6 bases). With 6 bases removed from V and 8 bases from J, the gap between germline ends came to 19 bases. The CDR3 covers 15 residues. From germline, CDR1 is SNHLY and CDR2 FYNNEI. CDR3 nucleotide sequence: TGTGCCAGCAGACTGGACTACCGGGAAGCGGGGGAGCTGTTTTTT. Its translation is CASRLDYREAGELFF.

The chain carries TRBV7-8 and TRBJ1-2; 9 bases align to TRBD1. Germline lookup yields CDR1 SGHVS and CDR2 FQNEAQ. The CDR3 contains 17 residues. V dropped 5 bases and J dropped 6; count of bases not matched to a gene: 16. The CDR3 DNA reads TGTGCCAGCAGCCCTCAGGGTCCCGGGACAGGGTTCAATGGCTACACCTTC. It translates to CASSPQGPGTGFNGYTF.

The chain employs TRBV28 and TRBJ1-1, with a weak D call TRBD1 (5 bases). With 2 bases removed from V and 0 bases from J, the gap between germline ends came to 7 bases. Germline V gives CDR1 MDHEN, CDR2 SYDVKM. CDR3 length: 14 residues. CDR3 in amino acids: CASSLAQVNTEAFF. Written as DNA, the CDR3 is TGTGCCAGCAGTTTAGCACAGGTGAACACTGAAGCTTTCTTT. The full variable domain, in which reference TRBV28 and TRBJ1-1 provide the parts outside the CDR3, is DVKVTQSSRYLVKRTGEKVFLECVQDMDHENMFWYRQDPGLGLRLIYFSYDVKMKEKGDIPEGYSVSREKKERFSLILESASTNQTSMYLCASSLAQVNTEAFFGQGTRLTVV.